The 32 T cell receptor beta chains reported below all come from one sample, sequenced in a study of blood T cell repertoires in COVID-19. Sequencing was performed with immunoSEQ multiplex PCR; in TCRdb, only in-frame clones are kept and a portion is missing. The sample gives 170,000 or so clones, more than 85% of which show up once; 2.5% to 3.5% is in the top ten. The material sequenced was peripheral blood. All receptors come from a man between 40 and 49 years old with active or convalescent COVID-19.

This chain links TRBV5-1 with TRBJ2-5; D is unclear. This CDR3 spans 14 amino acids. Trimming removed 4 bases at V and 4 bases at J, with 14 bases between. The germline V gene has CDR1 SGHRS and CDR2 YFSETQ. The CDR3 nucleotides are TGCGCCAGCAGCCGCTTTACGGTCGGAGAGACCCAGTACTTC. Its protein is CASSRFTVGETQYF.

The CDR3 loop is CASSDGFPNYGYTF. CDR3 DNA: TGTGCCAGTAGTGACGGGTTCCCTAACTATGGCTACACCTTC. The V gene is TRBV19, the J gene TRBJ1-2; D unresolved. With 5 bases removed from V and 0 bases from J, the gap between germline ends came to 10 bases. The CDR3 totals 14 residues. Looked up from germline, CDR1 is LNHDA and CDR2 is SQIVND (reference sequence).

This rearrangement joins TRBV28 to TRBJ1-4, with 10 bases matching TRBD1. V shed 3 bases, J shed 7 bases, and the junction held 8 bases outside the gene matches. Germline-derived CDR1 and CDR2 are MDHEN and SYDVKM. This CDR3 region has 16 residues. The CDR3 sequence: CASSFRSGQGSEKLFF. The CDR3, as DNA: TGTGCCAGCAGTTTTAGGTCGGGACAGGGGAGTGAAAAACTGTTTTTT.

This chain links TRBV6-2 or TRBV6-3 with TRBJ1-4; 9 bases are shared with TRBD1. The CDR3 spans 14 residues. Per germline, CDR1 MNHEY and CDR2 SVGEGT. V trimming: 0 bases; J trimming: 11 bases; junction bases outside the gene matches: 4. CDR3 sequence reads: CASSYSSDRGKLFF. The CDR3 DNA follows: TGTGCCAGCAGTTACTCGAGTGACAGGGGGAAACTGTTTTTT.

This clone came up a few times. The chain links TRBV20-1 to TRBJ1-6; 10 bases fit TRBD1. Germline-derived CDR1 and CDR2 are DFQATT and SNEGSKA (reference sequence). The CDR3 extends over 15 amino acids. V shed 3 bases, J shed 7 bases, and the junction held 6 bases outside the gene matches. Here the CDR3 reads CSASFWGQGNSPLHF. In nucleotides, the CDR3 is TGCAGTGCTAGTTTTTGGGGACAGGGGAATTCACCCCTCCACTTT.

A few counts support this clone. V usage is TRBV6-6 and J usage is TRBJ2-7; no clear D. From germline, CDR1 is MNHNY and CDR2 SVGAGI (reference sequence). This CDR3 contains 11 residues. Trimming removed 6 bases from V and 1 base from J, with 4 bases in between. This CDR3 reads CASSQSYEQYF. CDR3 in DNA: TGTGCCAGCAGCCAATCCTACGAGCAGTACTTC.

This chain links TRBV5-8 with TRBJ1-2; TRBD1 is a possible D gene (5 bases). CDR1 and CDR2 (germline): SGHTS, YDEGEE. V lost 3 bases, J lost 8 bases, and 20 bases lay in between. This CDR3 contains 15 residues. DNA for the CDR3: TGTGCCAGCAGCTGGGCGGTTACGGGGGGAGGGGGCTACACCTTC. This codes for CASSWAVTGGGGYTF.

This chain joins TRBV20-1 and TRBJ2-1; possibly TRBD2 for D (6 bases). Germline V gene sequence: CDR1 DFQATT, CDR2 SNEGSKA (reference sequence). With 6 bases removed from V and 7 bases from J, the gap between germline ends came to 10 bases. This CDR3 is built from 11 residues. The CDR3 DNA follows: TGCAGTGCCTCGGGAGCAAATGAGCAGTTCTTC. Its protein is CSASGANEQFF.

This clone was seen only once. V is TRBV29-1 and J is TRBJ1-1; a possible D gene is TRBD1 (6 bases). V was cut by 1 base and J by 5 bases, with 14 bases left in between. Germline-derived CDR1 and CDR2 are SQVTM and ANQGSEA. This CDR3 region has 14 residues. CDR3 coding DNA: TGCAGCGTTGAAGCGGGGGGCCTGGGAACTGAAGCTTTCTTT. This sequence encodes CSVEAGGLGTEAFF. The full variable domain, its missing parts supplied by reference TRBV29-1 and TRBJ1-1, is SAVISQKPSRDICQRGTSLTIQCQVDSQVTMMFWYRQQPGQSLTLIATANQGSEATYESGFVIDKFPISRPNLTFSTLTVSNMSPEDSSIYLCSVEAGGLGTEAFFGQGTRLTVV.

The chain couples TRBV20-1 to TRBJ2-7, with 7 bases lining up with TRBD2. The CDR3 consists of 13 residues. CDR1 is DFQATT, CDR2 SNEGSKA, per germline (reference sequence). The V segment lost 3 bases and the J segment 2 bases; nucleotides outside the gene matches: 4. This CDR3 reads CSASSGGAYEQYF. CDR3 nucleotides: TGCAGTGCTAGTAGTGGGGGGGCCTACGAGCAGTACTTC.

J is TRBJ1-1 and V is TRBV7-9; 9 positions agree with TRBD1. The V and J ends lost 9 bases and 1 base, in that order; junction bases with no gene match: 9. The CDR3 totals 15 residues. Germline V gives CDR1 SEHNR, CDR2 FQNEAQ (reference sequence). The CDR3 nucleotides are TGTGCCAGTCTACAGGGGGCGGGTAAGAACACTGAAGCTTTCTTT. This sequence encodes CASLQGAGKNTEAFF.

The chain uses TRBV10-1 and TRBJ2-3, with TRBD2 identical over 8 bases. V shed 4 bases and J 10 bases; nucleotides not matched to a gene: 16. The CDR3 totals 16 residues. Germline V gene sequence: CDR1 WNHNN, CDR2 SYGVQD (reference sequence). The CDR3 loop reads CASSASGGAAGWAQYF. The CDR3 bases are TGCGCCAGCAGTGCAAGCGGGGGCGCGGCTGGGTGGGCGCAGTATTTT.

The rearrangement joins TRBV28 to TRBJ2-7; 7 nucleotides agree with TRBD1. Germline lookup yields CDR1 MDHEN and CDR2 SYDVKM. Trimming took 4 bases from V and 3 from J; bases not matched to a gene: 15. This CDR3 contains 17 residues. The DNA for the CDR3 is TGTGCCAGCAGTTCCCGGACAGATATTAGGGGGCTCTACGAGCAGTACTTC. The encoded protein is CASSSRTDIRGLYEQYF.

V is TRBV5-8 and J is TRBJ1-5; 7 bases match TRBD1. V gave up 4 bases and J gave up 0 bases; unmatched junction bases: 4. Germline lookup yields CDR1 SGHTS and CDR2 YDEGEE. The CDR3 sequence is 15 residues long. The CDR3 is CASSGGQFSNQPQHF. CDR3 in DNA: TGTGCCAGCAGCGGGGGACAGTTTAGCAATCAGCCCCAGCATTTT.

This clone occurred a few times. This rearrangement joins TRBV5-4 to TRBJ1-3, with no clear D. The CDR3 has 11 residues. V was pared by 5 bases and J by 3 bases, with 3 bases between. Looked up from germline, CDR1 is SGHNT and CDR2 is YYREEE (reference sequence). The CDR3: CASRLGNTIYF. Here the CDR3 DNA reads TGTGCCAGCAGACTTGGAAACACCATATATTTT.

V gene TRBV18 combines with J gene TRBJ2-7; possible D gene TRBD2, 6 bases. Germline assignment: CDR1 KGHSH and CDR2 LQKENI. CDR3 length: 15 amino acids. V was clipped by 0 bases and J by 2 bases, with 11 bases between them. This CDR3 reads CASSPPGTGTYEQYF. The CDR3 DNA sequence: TGTGCCAGCTCACCACCCGGGACTGGGACCTACGAGCAGTACTTC.

The chain carries TRBV28 and TRBJ2-6; 7 bases map to TRBD2. Germline CDR1 is MDHEN and CDR2 is SYDVKM. Trimming cost V 10 bases and J 2 bases; bases outside gene matches: 8. The CDR3 length is 15 residues. The CDR3 reads CATFSAGAGANVLTF. The CDR3 DNA reads as TGTGCCACCTTTTCCGCGGGAGCTGGGGCCAACGTCCTGACTTTC.

The V gene is TRBV6-5, the J gene TRBJ1-2; tentatively, D is TRBD1 (6 bases). The CDR3 is 13 residues long. Looked up from germline, CDR1 is MNHEY and CDR2 is SVGAGI. V lost 6 bases, J lost 0 bases, and 8 bases lay in between. DNA for the CDR3: TGTGCCAGCAGGAGGGACACTAACTATGGCTACACCTTC. As protein: CASRRDTNYGYTF.

This chain uses TRBV5-4 with TRBJ2-1; the D gene is possibly TRBD2 (5 bases). The V gene lost 3 bases and the J gene lost 4 bases, with 14 bases spanning the gap. CDR3 length equals 15 residues. CDR1 and CDR2 (germline): SGHNT, YYREEE (reference sequence). CDR3 sequence (DNA): TGTGCCAGCAGCTCCGACTACGCCCCATACAATGAGCAGTTCTTC. This sequence encodes CASSSDYAPYNEQFF. The entire variable domain, with the rest obtained from reference TRBV5-4 and TRBJ2-1, is as follows: ETGVTQSPTHLIKTRGQQVTLRCSSQSGHNTVSWYQQALGQGPQFIFQYYREEENGRGNFPPRFSGLQFPNYSSELNVNALELDDSALYLCASSSDYAPYNEQFFGPGTRLTVL.

This chain connects TRBV6-6 to TRBJ1-1, with a weak D call TRBD1 (5 bases). The CDR3 length is 11 residues. Germline V lookup: CDR1 MNHNY, CDR2 SVGAGI (reference sequence). V was pared by 8 bases and J by 6 bases, with 10 bases between. In DNA form, the CDR3 reads TGTGCCAGCTGGGGGGTCCCTGAAGCTTTCTTT. Protein product: CASWGVPEAFF.

This chain joins TRBV5-8 and TRBJ1-5; TRBD1 agrees at 11 bases. Germline CDR1 is SGHTS and CDR2 is YDEGEE. This CDR3 spans 17 amino acids. V dropped 6 bases and J dropped 4; count of bases not matched to a gene: 12. The CDR3 DNA reads TGTGCCAGCAATCCGGGACAGGGGGTAGCTGGAAATCAGCCCCAGCATTTT. It encodes CASNPGQGVAGNQPQHF. The whole variable domain, remainder taken from reference TRBV5-8 and TRBJ1-5, is EAGVTQSPTHLIKTRGQQATLRCSPISGHTSVYWYQQALGLGLQFLLWYDEGEERNRGNFPPRFSGRQFPNYSSELNVNALELEDSALYLCASNPGQGVAGNQPQHFGDGTRLSIL.

The V call is TRBV2, the J call TRBJ1-1; 7 bases line up with TRBD1. CDR1 is SNHLY, CDR2 FYNNEI, per germline. Trimming removed 5 bases from V and 3 bases from J; junction bases left unmatched: 3. The CDR3 extends over 13 amino acids. CDR3 loop: CASSQGEDTEAFF. CDR3 coding DNA: TGTGCCAGCAGTCAGGGGGAGGACACTGAAGCTTTCTTT.

This clone was seen only a few times. This CDR3 is also generated by other DNA sequences in the sample. The chain links TRBV12-3 or TRBV12-4 to TRBJ2-3; D is unresolved. With 6 bases removed from V and 5 bases from J, the gap between germline ends came to 9 bases. The CDR3 consists of 12 residues. DNA of the CDR3: TGTGCCAGCAGCCTTAGTGGAGATACGCAGTATTTT. This codes for CASSLSGDTQYF.

This clone has a single count. The chain carries TRBV27 and TRBJ1-1; the D is unclear. This CDR3 has 12 residues. Germline V gene data show CDR1 as MNHEY and CDR2 as SMNVEV (reference sequence). V was clipped by 6 bases and J by 9 bases, with 14 bases between them. Here the CDR3 reads CASSKEGAKAFF. The CDR3 nucleotides are TGTGCCAGCAGCAAAGAGGGAGCCAAAGCTTTCTTT.

V and J are TRBV21-1 and TRBJ1-1; no DNA check was done on the table's D call, TRBD1. TRBV21-1 is listed as a pseudogene. The CDR3 length is 15 residues. The CDR3 is CASSKIRTGTTEAFF. The CDR3 coding sequence is TGTGCCAGCAGCAAAATTCGGACAGGGACCACTGAAGCTTTCTTT.

This chain links TRBV18 with TRBJ2-1; 11 bases align to TRBD2. CDR3 size: 14 residues. Unmatched junction bases numbered 0, after V lost 2 bases and J lost 6 bases. Germline values: CDR1 KGHSH, CDR2 LQKENI. The CDR3 region has the DNA TGTGCCAGCTCACCAGGGACTAGCGGCAATGAGCAGTTCTTC. Translation gives CASSPGTSGNEQFF.

This clone was recorded many times. The CDR3 reads CASSRAYRETGELFF. Here the CDR3 DNA reads TGTGCCAGCAGCCGCGCGTACAGGGAGACCGGGGAGCTGTTTTTT. This chain uses TRBV9 with TRBJ2-2, with D perhaps TRBD1 (6 bases). Trimming pared 4 bases from V and 5 bases from J, leaving 15 bases between. This CDR3 has 15 amino acids. CDR1 is SGDLS, CDR2 YYNGEE, per germline.

This clone was detected only once. The J gene is TRBJ1-2, the V gene TRBV27; TRBD1 aligns across 7 bases. The CDR3 sequence is 14 residues long. V lost 3 bases and J lost 8; bases outside the gene matches: 9. Germline-derived CDR1 and CDR2 are MNHEY and SMNVEV (reference sequence). The DNA for the CDR3 is TGTGCCAGCAGTTTCCTCGACAGGGTGACGGGCTACACCTTC. This gives the protein CASSFLDRVTGYTF.

The chain uses TRBV4-2 and TRBJ2-5, with 13 bases that match TRBD2. The ends lost 7 bases at V and 4 bases at J; junction bases unmatched: 6. Looked up from germline, CDR1 is LGHNA and CDR2 is YNFKEQ. The CDR3 runs 15 residues. CDR3 nucleotides: TGTGCCAGCAACAAACTAGCGGGGGGGCGAGAGACCCAGTACTTC. It is translated as CASNKLAGGRETQYF.

This rearrangement joins TRBV9 to TRBJ1-5; D unresolved. This CDR3 is built from 12 residues. Germline lookup yields CDR1 SGDLS and CDR2 YYNGEE. V lost 0 bases, J lost 10 bases, and 8 bases lay in between. This CDR3 is CASSVEEGPQHF. CDR3 nucleotide sequence: TGTGCCAGCAGCGTAGAAGAGGGACCCCAGCATTTT.

This chain joins TRBV11-3 and TRBJ2-5; TRBD1 aligns across 7 bases. This CDR3 region has 14 residues. Germline-derived CDR1 and CDR2 are SGHNT and YENEEA. J was trimmed by 3 bases and V by 4 bases; bases with no gene match: 5. The CDR3 region has the DNA TGTGCCAGCAGCTCCTGGGACAGCAAAGAGACCCAGTACTTC. It yields the protein CASSSWDSKETQYF.

This clone was counted a single time. The chain couples TRBV2 to TRBJ1-5; 7 positions agree with TRBD1. V shed 2 bases and J 6 bases; nucleotides not matched to a gene: 4. In germline, CDR1 is SNHLY, CDR2 FYNNEI. The CDR3 has 14 amino acids. DNA for the CDR3: TGTGCCAGCAGTGAAACAGGGGTTCTTCAGCCCCAGCATTTT. Amino acid sequence: CASSETGVLQPQHF.